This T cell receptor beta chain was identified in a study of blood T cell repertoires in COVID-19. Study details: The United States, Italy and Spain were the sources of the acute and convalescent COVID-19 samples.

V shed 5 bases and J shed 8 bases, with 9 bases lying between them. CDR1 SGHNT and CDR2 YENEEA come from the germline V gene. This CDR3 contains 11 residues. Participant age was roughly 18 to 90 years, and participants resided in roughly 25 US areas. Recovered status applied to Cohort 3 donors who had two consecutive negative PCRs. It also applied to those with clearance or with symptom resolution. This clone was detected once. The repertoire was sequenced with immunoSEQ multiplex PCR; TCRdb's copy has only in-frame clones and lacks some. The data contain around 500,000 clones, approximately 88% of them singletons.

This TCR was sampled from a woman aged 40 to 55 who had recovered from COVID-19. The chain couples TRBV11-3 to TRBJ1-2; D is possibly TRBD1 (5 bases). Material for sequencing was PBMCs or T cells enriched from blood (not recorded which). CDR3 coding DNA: TGTGCCAGCAGCCTCCAGGGCGGCTACACCTTC. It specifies CASSLQGGYTF.